This T cell receptor (beta chain) was identified during a study of identical twins (dated by TCRdb to about 2016). General notes on the study: TCR alpha and beta repertoires from monozygotic twins, unrelated adults of various ages and cord blood were deep-sequenced to test whether fetal clonotypes persist. To rule out contamination, the twin experiments were replicated at different times with different library preparation protocols.

The paper as a whole reports these results and caveats: Abundant cord blood beta clonotypes carried fewer insertions; young adult naive repertoires showed a weaker similar trend, while memory repertoires showed none. A weaker excess of twin sharing was found in beta out-of-frame sequences because the signal-to-noise ratio was lowered by fewer shared sequences. Because the same donors could not be followed over many years, the conclusions depended on cross-sectional statistical analysis. Out-of-frame TCR alpha sharing in monozygotic twins was systematically underestimated by recombination models, whereas sharing between unrelated individuals was in agreement with the recombination models. Compared with coincidental sharing between unrelated individuals, an excess of low generation-probability sequences was observed among out-of-frame TCR alpha sequences shared between twins. Zero-insertion analyses could be partly confounded by invariant T cells such as MAIT and iNKT, though diverse VJ usage argued against such confounding for most clonotypes.

A word on this clonotype: Its cognate antigen has yet to be identified. The record has no base qualities; no much larger clone is one base away.

All donors were healthy Caucasians. The twin cohort consisted of three pairs of female monozygotic twins, all aged about 18 to 29 years. CD4+ and CD8+ T cell populations were isolated with positive isolation kits from Invitrogen. The library was made by 5' RACE. The instrument given in TCRdb is Illumina HiSeq 2000. Template switching introduced a universal primer binding site; the final cDNA contained a unique molecular identifier, enabling accurate counting of TCR cDNA molecules. First-strand cDNA for TCR alpha and beta chains was synthesized from specific primers in the conserved constant-segment region. Each cDNA library was double barcoded, with a SMART-Mk sample barcode plus Illumina barcodes, to control for contamination. TruSeq adapter sequences along with Illumina sample barcodes were introduced in two successive PCR steps. The TCR alpha and beta cDNA libraries were sequenced on the Illumina HiSeq platform using custom primers. The source study handled its data this way. Raw reads were processed with MiGEC to extract unique molecular identifiers, and MiXCR was used to determine CDR3 positions. Recombination models were inferred per individual with the repgenHMM and IGoR tools using an EM algorithm. Shared clonotypes were analyzed with the tcR package in R, and sharing was normalized by the product of cloneset sizes. Out-of-frame nonproductive sequences were analyzed to study raw recombination free of thymic and clonal selection effects. TCRdb reran the public reads through fastp at Q25 and MiXCR, keeping productive beta chains. Rows are combined by CDR3 protein, so each entry shows the most common genes and DNA. These V and J calls derive from TCRdb rather than the authors' analysis. The sample includes under 350,000 distinct CDR3 sequences, with 8.5% to 9.5% observed a single time. The ten most abundant clones make up under 7.5% of the sample.

From the cysteine through the phenylalanine, the CDR3 covers 12 amino acids. Only CDR3 DNA remains: 36 bases, in frame from the first base. CDR1 and CDR2 are read off the germline V gene (reference sequence) as DFQATT and SNEGSKA. V is clipped by 2 bases and J by 10 bases, and the sequence between their germline boundaries is 14 bases long. The sample was also linked to a second study, of yellow fever vaccine responses in identical twins. Per that second paper: The T cell response to vaccination in identical twins was reported by the authors to appear partly convergent and partly personalized. Focusing on identical twins, the study followed the T cell clones that responded to the vaccine, and did so with precision.

The rearrangement combines TRBV20-1 with TRBJ1-1, and TRBD1 may be the D gene, going by 6 matching bases. This TCR was sampled from a woman aged 18 to 35 in good health. Sample: CD8+ T cells sorted from blood. For the CDR3, the sequence is CSARWTEAGAFF. The DNA sequence follows: TGCAGTGCTAGATGGACAGAGGCAGGAGCTTTCTTT.